A selection of T cell receptor beta chains follows, all from one sample in a study of control samples from healthy donors and cancer patients. Sequencing used immunoSEQ multiplex PCR; TCRdb keeps in-frame clones, though not all of them. The data contain around 90,000 clones, around nine tenths of them singletons. The specimen was blood. Every receptor here comes from a man aged 30 to 39 in good health. Each CDR3 is given with its conserved first and last residue. The order of the fields is D gene, clone size, J gene, V gene, CDR3 DNA, CDR3 protein. A D gene is named only where the DNA matches it firmly. Only some rows state a clone size, as once, few, many or a class for expanded clones.

. once TRBJ2-7 TRBV29-1 TGCAGCGTTGAATTGGGCAGTTCCTACGAGCAGTACTTC CSVELGSSYEQYF
. once TRBJ1-1 TRBV5-1 TGCGCCAGCAGCTTGGTTCGGGGATTGAACACTGAAGCTTTCTTT CASSLVRGLNTEAFF
TRBD1 . TRBJ1-5 TRBV18 TGTGCCAGCTCACGGGACAGGTTGATCAGCAATCAGCCCCAGCATTTT CASSRDRLISNQPQHF
. . TRBJ2-2 TRBV10-1 TGCGCCAGCAGTGAGAGTTCCGGGGGGGAGCTGTTTTTT CASSESSGGELFF
TRBD1 . TRBJ2-2 TRBV10-2 TGCGCCAGCCAGGGACAGGGAGCCGGGGAGCTGTTTTTT CASQGQGAGELFF
. . TRBJ1-1 TRBV27 TGTGCCAGCAGTTTAGGGCGTCGAACTGAAGCTTTCTTT CASSLGRRTEAFF
TRBD2 . TRBJ2-1 TRBV6-1 TGTGCCAGCAGTGAAAGGCTAGCGGGCGCAGACAATGAGCAGTTCTTC CASSERLAGADNEQFF
TRBD1 . TRBJ1-2 TRBV18 TGTGCCAGCTCACCACCGGGACAGTTAGGGGGCTATGGCTACACCTTC CASSPPGQLGGYGYTF
. . TRBJ2-3 TRBV5-1 TGCGCCAGCAGCTTAATGGGGGCTAGCACAGATACGCAGTATTTT CASSLMGASTDTQYF
TRBD1 once TRBJ1-4 TRBV5-4 TGTGCCAGCAGCCGGACAGGGGCTAATGAAAAACTGTTTTTT CASSRTGANEKLFF
. . TRBJ2-7 TRBV29-1 TGCAGCGTTGAAGGTTCCGCCCGAGGACACTACGAGCAGTACTTC CSVEGSARGHYEQYF
TRBD1 . TRBJ1-4 TRBV2 TGTGCCAGCAGTCCTTCCACAGGGGGCACGTCTAATGAAAAACTGTTTTTT CASSPSTGGTSNEKLFF
TRBD2 . TRBJ2-5 TRBV12-3/TRBV12-4 TGTGCCAGCAGACAGACTAGCCTAGAGACCCAGTACTTC CASRQTSLETQYF
. . TRBJ2-3 TRBV11-2 TGTGCCAGCAGCTTAGATCGGGCGGGGCGAGATACGCAGTATTTT CASSLDRAGRDTQYF
. . TRBJ1-5 TRBV7-7 TGTGCTAGCAACCGACGACAGGTTAGCAATCAGCCCCAGCATTTT CASNRRQVSNQPQHF
. . TRBJ1-1 TRBV6-5 TGTGCCAGCAGTTACGATTTGGTCACTGAAGCTTTCTTT CASSYDLVTEAFF
TRBD1 . TRBJ1-4 TRBV4-1 TGCGCCAGCAGCCAAGATCGGGACAGGGTGGAGGAAAAACTGTTTTTT CASSQDRDRVEEKLFF
. few TRBJ2-7 TRBV30 TGTGCCTGGAGTCCCCTGAGTGGAGAGCAGTACTTC CAWSPLSGEQYF
TRBD2 . TRBJ2-1 TRBV19 TGTGCCAGTAGTATAGGTAATAGCGGGGGGCTCGGGAGAGAGCAGTTCTTC CASSIGNSGGLGREQFF
. . TRBJ1-5 TRBV19 TGTGCCAGTAGTATAGTAGGCGGCGCTGGTTATCAGCCCCAGCATTTT CASSIVGGAGYQPQHF
TRBD1 . TRBJ1-5 TRBV28 TGTGCCAGCAGTCCACGACAGGGTTCATACCAGCCCCAGCATTTT CASSPRQGSYQPQHF
. . TRBJ1-1 TRBV10-2 TGCGCCAGCAGTGAGTCGAACCGGGACACTGAAGCTTTCTTT CASSESNRDTEAFF
. . TRBJ2-4 TRBV9 TGTGCCAGCAGCGTAGGTCAGCTAGCCAAAAACATTCAGTACTTC CASSVGQLAKNIQYF
. . TRBJ1-2 TRBV12-5 TGTGCTAGTGGTTTGGTAACTAGGGCCCCTAACTATGGCTACACCTTC CASGLVTRAPNYGYTF
. many TRBJ1-2 TRBV19 TGTGCCAGTACGACGAGCTATGGCTACACCTTC CASTTSYGYTF
TRBD1 . TRBJ1-5 TRBV6-6 TGTGCCAGCAGTCTCGGACAGGGCGGACAGCCCCAGCATTTT CASSLGQGGQPQHF
TRBD2 once TRBJ2-5 TRBV3-1/TRBV3-2 TGTGCCAGCAGCCCCTTTTCCGGGGGGCAAGAGACCCAGTACTTC CASSPFSGGQETQYF
. . TRBJ1-1 TRBV29-1 TGCAGCGTAACAGAGAACACTGAAGCTTTCTTT CSVTENTEAFF
. . TRBJ2-1 TRBV29-1 TGCAGCGTCCCTGGTTTGAATGAGCAGTTCTTC CSVPGLNEQFF
. . TRBJ1-2 TRBV5-1 TGCGCCAGCAGCGGGGAGGGAGTGTCGGGCTACACCTTC CASSGEGVSGYTF
. . TRBJ2-7 TRBV5-4 TGTGCCAGCAGCCCCCGGTCTTCTCTCGAGCAGTACTTC CASSPRSSLEQYF
. once TRBJ1-5 TRBV6-5 TGTGCCAGCAGGAAGGGTACAGTATCCGGTCAGCCCCAGCATTTT CASRKGTVSGQPQHF
. . TRBJ1-2 TRBV5-1 TGCGCCAGCAGCCCGGGGGGTGTTCGGTACTACGGCTACACCTTC CASSPGGVRYYGYTF
. . TRBJ2-1 TRBV5-8 TGTGCCAGCAGCGTGGGTGGAAACGGGGTCGGCTCCTACAATGAGCAGTTCTTC CASSVGGNGVGSYNEQFF
. . TRBJ2-2 TRBV7-2 TGTGCCAGCAGCCCGAGGACCACGAACACCGGGGAGCTGTTTTTT CASSPRTTNTGELFF